What follows are 22 T cell receptor beta chains derived from one specimen sequenced in a study of lymphopenia after photon versus proton radiotherapy (dated by TCRdb to between 2018 and 2021). The method behind the library was the immunoSEQ multiplex PCR assay. Sourced from immuneACCESS, this table was stored by TCRdb with only in-frame sequences that have V and J called. A share of the clones is absent; for the studies checked, an unresolved V gene accounts for under half, and the remainder has no known explanation. This sample holds about 19,000 clones; around 90% were observed only once. The leading ten clones occupy around 6.1% of the sample. Sequences were derived from peripheral blood, sampled from a patient treated with photon-based radiotherapy. Receptor source: a man aged 55 to 70 with pancreatic cancer.

V gene TRBV9 combines with J gene TRBJ2-7; D might be TRBD1 or TRBD2, each matching 5 bases. Germline CDR1 is SGDLS and CDR2 is YYNGEE. The CDR3 length is 15 residues. V lost 0 bases, J lost 2 bases, and 12 bases lay in between. In nucleotides, the CDR3 is TGTGCCAGCAGCGTAGCCGGGACGGCGGCCTACGAGCAGTACTTC. Translating it yields CASSVAGTAAYEQYF.

This CDR3 is CASSFPGGPGELFF. CDR3 bases: TGTGCCAGTAGTTTTCCAGGGGGGCCCGGGGAGCTGTTTTTT. The V and J genes are TRBV19 and TRBJ2-2; possible D gene TRBD1, 7 bases. Deletions cut 5 bases from V and 6 bases from J, with 13 bases between. The germline V gene encodes CDR1 LNHDA and CDR2 SQIVND (reference sequence). CDR3 size: 14 residues.

J is TRBJ1-1 and V is TRBV14; 7 positions match TRBD1. This CDR3 contains 15 residues. CDR1 SGHDN and CDR2 FVKESK come from the germline V gene. The ends lost 4 bases at V and 0 bases at J; junction bases unmatched: 5. The CDR3 is CASSPMTGMNTEAFF. The CDR3 bases are TGTGCCAGCAGCCCCATGACAGGGATGAACACTGAAGCTTTCTTT.

This clone was counted between two and nine times. The chain uses TRBV7-9 and TRBJ1-4, with 7 bases fitting TRBD1. Germline-derived CDR1 and CDR2 are SEHNR and FQNEAQ (reference sequence). V lost 5 bases to trimming and J lost 0 bases; unmatched junction nucleotides: 6. This CDR3 contains 16 residues. CDR3 nucleotide sequence: TGTGCCAGCAGCCGGGCAACAGGGGCAACTAATGAAAAACTGTTTTTT. It yields the protein CASSRATGATNEKLFF.

V usage is TRBV5-4 and J usage is TRBJ2-6; 9 positions agree with TRBD1. The CDR3 is 17 residues long. J gave up 2 bases and V 3 bases, and 6 bases lay outside the gene matches. Germline assignment: CDR1 SGHNT and CDR2 YYREEE (reference sequence). The CDR3 DNA follows: TGTGCCAGCAGCTCGACCGGACAGGGGACTGGGGCCAACGTCCTGACTTTC. Translating gives CASSSTGQGTGANVLTF.

The chain joins TRBV5-5 to TRBJ1-2; D not resolved. Trimming took 0 bases from V and 8 from J, leaving 14 bases between them. Germline CDR1 is SGHKS and CDR2 is YYEKEE (reference sequence). CDR3 length equals 14 residues. The CDR3 loop is CASSLDRIREGYTF. The DNA for the CDR3 is TGTGCCAGCAGCTTGGACCGCATTAGGGAGGGCTACACCTTC.

The chain employs TRBV4-1 and TRBJ2-2, with D maybe TRBD1 (6 bases). Trimming stripped 3 bases from V and 1 base from J, with 9 bases between. CDR1 MGHRA and CDR2 YSYEKL come from the germline V gene. CDR3 length: 15 residues. The CDR3 DNA reads as TGCGCCAGCAGCCACTTGGGACAGAACACCGGGGAGCTGTTTTTT. It encodes CASSHLGQNTGELFF.

The rearrangement joins TRBV10-3 to TRBJ2-7, with no clear D. Between the trimmed V and J ends, which lost 4 bases and 6 bases, there was a span of 13 bases. CDR3 length: 13 residues. Germline CDR1 is ENHRY and CDR2 is SYGVKD. CDR3 sequence: CAISVSLPGEQYF. For the CDR3, the DNA is TGTGCCATCAGTGTCAGCCTCCCGGGCGAGCAGTACTTC.

V usage is TRBV19 and J usage is TRBJ1-1; 7 nucleotides match TRBD1. The trim removed 0 bases at V and 3 bases at J, leaving 4 bases unmatched. The CDR3 loop spans 15 amino acids. Per germline, CDR1 LNHDA and CDR2 SQIVND (reference sequence). This CDR3 is CASSIDTGADTEAFF. As DNA, the CDR3 is TGTGCCAGTAGTATAGATACAGGGGCGGACACTGAAGCTTTCTTT. The full variable domain, its missing parts supplied by reference TRBV19 and TRBJ1-1, is DGGITQSPKYLFRKEGQNVTLSCEQNLNHDAMYWYRQDPGQGLRLIYYSQIVNDFQKGDIAEGYSVSREKKESFPLTVTSAQKNPTAFYLCASSIDTGADTEAFFGQGTRLTVV.

The chain is built from TRBV5-6 and TRBJ2-2; D is tentatively TRBD1 or TRBD2 (5 bases each). V lost 4 bases and J lost 5, with 18 bases in between. The CDR3 loop spans 16 amino acids. The germline V gene encodes CDR1 SGHDT and CDR2 YYEEEE. This CDR3 reads CASSGDGLDYTGELFF. CDR3 nucleotides: TGTGCCAGCAGCGGGGACGGGTTAGATTATACCGGGGAGCTGTTTTTT.

The genes are TRBV5-3 and TRBJ1-4; D perhaps matches TRBD1 (5 bases). TRBV5-3 is reported as an ORF; its role is uncertain. The CDR3 loop spans 14 amino acids. V was pared by 8 bases and J by 3 bases, with 14 bases between. CDR3 sequence reads: CASSPPGSNEKLFF. The CDR3, as DNA: TGTGCCAGCAGCCCCCCAGGGTCTAATGAAAAACTGTTTTTT.

The chain employs TRBV7-9 and TRBJ2-7, with D unclear. The CDR3 is made up of 11 amino acids. The germline CDR1 and CDR2 sequences are SEHNR and FQNEAQ (reference sequence). Trimming removed 7 bases from V and 3 bases from J, with 7 bases in between. The CDR3 reads CASTGFYEQYF. For the CDR3, the DNA is TGTGCCAGCACTGGTTTCTACGAGCAGTACTTC.

The chain couples TRBV12-5 to TRBJ2-1; D not resolved. This CDR3 has 16 residues. V lost 3 bases, J lost 0 bases, and 12 bases lay in between. Germline V gene lookup returns CDR1 LGHNT and CDR2 FRNRAP. The CDR3 coding sequence is TGTGCTAGTGGTTTCCTCCGGCTCAGCTCCTACAATGAGCAGTTCTTC. Its translation is CASGFLRLSSYNEQFF. The whole variable domain, remainder taken from reference TRBV12-5 and TRBJ2-1, is DARVTQTPRHKVTEMGQEVTMRCQPILGHNTVFWYRQTMMQGLELLAYFRNRAPLDDSGMPKDRFSAEMPDATLATLKIQPSEPRDSAVYFCASGFLRLSSYNEQFFGPGTRLTVL.

This chain joins TRBV5-4 and TRBJ2-3; D unclear. The CDR3 length is 15 residues. Trimming took 1 base from V and 2 from J, leaving 11 bases between them. Germline V lookup: CDR1 SGHNT, CDR2 YYREEE (reference sequence). The chain's CDR3 is CASSLTLLDTDTQYF. In DNA form, the CDR3 reads TGTGCCAGCAGCTTGACCCTCCTCGACACAGATACGCAGTATTTT.

The genes are TRBV18 and TRBJ1-1, with a tentative D call TRBD1 (6 bases). V gave up 5 bases and J gave up 7 bases, with 11 bases separating them. There are 12 residues in the CDR3. Germline V lookup: CDR1 KGHSH, CDR2 LQKENI. The CDR3 DNA follows: TGTGCCAGCTCATCAGGGGAGGGTGAAGCTTTCTTT. This codes for CASSSGEGEAFF. The variable domain in full, with the rest retrieved from reference TRBV18 and TRBJ1-1, is NAGVMQNPRHLVRRRGQEARLRCSPMKGHSHVYWYRQLPEEGLKFMVYLQKENIIDESGMPKERFSAEFPKEGPSILRIQQVVRGDSAAYFCASSSGEGEAFFGQGTRLTVV.

Concerning this clone itself: One end of the junction fails to match germline, which may point to a read error. J is TRBJ1-1 and V is TRBV10-3; the D is unclear. Germline loops: CDR1 ENHRY, CDR2 SYGVKD. There are 12 residues in the CDR3. The CDR3 spells CAISLANTGAFF. The CDR3 coding sequence is TGTGCCATCAGCCTCGCGAACACTGGAGCTTTCTTT.

The chain uses TRBV11-2 and TRBJ1-1, with 9 bases matching TRBD1. Trimming removed 0 bases from V and 5 bases from J; junction bases left unmatched: 19. The CDR3 sequence is 20 residues long. Germline-derived CDR1 and CDR2 are SGHAT and FQNNGV. CDR3 amino acids: CASSLDLRDRVYEGRTEAFF. The CDR3 DNA follows: TGTGCCAGCAGCTTAGACCTGAGGGACAGGGTGTACGAGGGAAGGACTGAAGCTTTCTTT.

V usage is TRBV5-1 and J usage is TRBJ2-3; D unresolved. Germline assignment: CDR1 SGHRS and CDR2 YFSETQ. Trimming pared 0 bases from V and 0 bases from J, leaving 8 bases between. The CDR3 covers 15 residues. The DNA for the CDR3 is TGCGCCAGCAGCTTGGATGGACGGAGCACAGATACGCAGTATTTT. Protein product: CASSLDGRSTDTQYF.

The J gene is TRBJ1-4, the V gene TRBV12-5; 9 bases map to TRBD1. With V trimmed by 5 bases and J by 0 bases, 7 bases remained unmatched. The CDR3 runs 17 residues. The germline gives CDR1 LGHNT, CDR2 FRNRAP. Written as DNA, the CDR3 is TGTGCTAGTGGTCCCCCGGGACAGGGTTCAACTAATGAAAAACTGTTTTTT. Its protein product is CASGPPGQGSTNEKLFF.

This clone appeared a few times. The rearrangement uses TRBV29-1 and TRBJ1-5; TRBD1 might be the D (5 bases). The V gene lost 3 bases and the J gene lost 2 bases, with 8 bases spanning the gap. Germline V gene lookup returns CDR1 SQVTM and CDR2 ANQGSEA. CDR3 length: 13 amino acids. As DNA, the CDR3 is TGCAGCGTTGATCAGGGAGGCAATCAGCCCCAGCATTTT. Its protein is CSVDQGGNQPQHF.

The chain carries TRBV27 and TRBJ2-1, with D perhaps matching TRBD1 (6 bases). The germline V gene has CDR1 MNHEY and CDR2 SMNVEV (reference sequence). There are 14 residues in the CDR3. V lost 7 bases, J lost 4 bases, and 14 bases lay in between. CDR3 coding DNA: TGTGCCAGCATCAGGACAGAACTATACAATGAGCAGTTCTTC. This codes for CASIRTELYNEQFF.

The gene calls are TRBV18 and TRBJ2-5; TRBD1 is a possible D gene (6 bases). The V gene's germline CDR1 is KGHSH and CDR2 LQKENI. Trimming removed 6 bases at V and 1 base at J, with 9 bases between. This CDR3 comprises 13 residues. Here the CDR3 reads CASSGQIQETQYF. The DNA of the CDR3 is TGTGCCAGCTCCGGACAGATCCAAGAGACCCAGTACTTC.